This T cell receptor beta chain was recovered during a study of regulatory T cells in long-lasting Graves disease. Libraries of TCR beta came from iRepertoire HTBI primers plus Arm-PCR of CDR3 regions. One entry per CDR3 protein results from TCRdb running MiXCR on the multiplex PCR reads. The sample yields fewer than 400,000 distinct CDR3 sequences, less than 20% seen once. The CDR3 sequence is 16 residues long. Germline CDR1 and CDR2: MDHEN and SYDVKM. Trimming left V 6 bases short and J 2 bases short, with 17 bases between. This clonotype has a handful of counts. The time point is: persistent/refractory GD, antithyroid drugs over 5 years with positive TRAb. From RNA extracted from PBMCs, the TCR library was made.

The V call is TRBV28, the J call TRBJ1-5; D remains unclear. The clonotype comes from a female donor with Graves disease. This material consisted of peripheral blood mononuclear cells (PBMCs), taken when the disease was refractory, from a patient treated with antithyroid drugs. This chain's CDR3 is CASSLTSGRRNQPQHF. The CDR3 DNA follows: TGTGCCAGCAGCCTGACCTCGGGGAGGCGCAATCAGCCCCAGCATTTT.